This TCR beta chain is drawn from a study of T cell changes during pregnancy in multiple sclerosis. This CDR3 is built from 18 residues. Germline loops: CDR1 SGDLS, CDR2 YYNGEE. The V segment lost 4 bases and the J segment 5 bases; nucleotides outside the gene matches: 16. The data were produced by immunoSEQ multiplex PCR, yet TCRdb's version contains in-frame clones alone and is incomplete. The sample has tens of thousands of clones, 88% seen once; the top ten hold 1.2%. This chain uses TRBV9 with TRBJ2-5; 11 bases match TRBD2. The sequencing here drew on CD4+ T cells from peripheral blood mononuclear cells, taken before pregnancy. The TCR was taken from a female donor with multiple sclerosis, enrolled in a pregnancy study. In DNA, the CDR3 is TGTGCCAGCAGCCCCCGAACCTTACTAGCGGGAGAACGTGAGACCCAGTACTTC. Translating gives CASSPRTLLAGERETQYF.